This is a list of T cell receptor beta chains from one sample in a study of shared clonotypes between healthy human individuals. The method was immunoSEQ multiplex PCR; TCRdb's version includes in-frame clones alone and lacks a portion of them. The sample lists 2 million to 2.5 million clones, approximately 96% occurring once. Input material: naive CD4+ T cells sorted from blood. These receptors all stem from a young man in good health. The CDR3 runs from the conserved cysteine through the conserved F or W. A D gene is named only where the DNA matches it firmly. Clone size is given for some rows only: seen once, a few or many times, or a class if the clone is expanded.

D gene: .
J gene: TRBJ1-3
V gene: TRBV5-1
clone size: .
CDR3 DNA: TGCGCCAGCAGCGCCGGGACCGGCTCTGGAAACACCATATATTTT
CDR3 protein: CASSAGTGSGNTIYF

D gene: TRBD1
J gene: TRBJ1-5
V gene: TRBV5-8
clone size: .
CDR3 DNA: TGTGCCAGCAGCAGTAACAGGGGAGTCAGCAATCAGCCCCAGCATTTT
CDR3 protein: CASSSNRGVSNQPQHF

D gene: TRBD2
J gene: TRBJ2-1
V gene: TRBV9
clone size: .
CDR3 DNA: TGTGCCAGCAGCGTTTCTAGCGGGAACGGGGGCAATGAGCAGTTCTTC
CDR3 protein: CASSVSSGNGGNEQFF

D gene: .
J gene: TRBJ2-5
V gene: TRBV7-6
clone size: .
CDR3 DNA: TGTGCCAGCAGACGGGGGCCGCAAGAGACCCAGTACTTC
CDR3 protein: CASRRGPQETQYF

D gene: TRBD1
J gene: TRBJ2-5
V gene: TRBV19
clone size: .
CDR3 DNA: TGTGCCAGTAGTGTTCCGGGACAGCCCAAAGAGACCCAGTACTTC
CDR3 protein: CASSVPGQPKETQYF

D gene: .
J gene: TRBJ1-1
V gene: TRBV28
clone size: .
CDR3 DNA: TGTGCCAGCAGTACCCCGGCGGAGGGCCGGACTGAAGCTTTCTTT
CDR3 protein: CASSTPAEGRTEAFF

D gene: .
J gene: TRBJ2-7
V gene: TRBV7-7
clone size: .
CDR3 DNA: TGTGCTAGCAGCCCAACGAACGGAAACGAGCAGTACTTC
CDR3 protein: CASSPTNGNEQYF

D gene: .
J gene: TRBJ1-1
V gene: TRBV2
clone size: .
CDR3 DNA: TGTGCCAGCGGGGGGAACACTGAAGCTTTCTTT
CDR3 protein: CASGGNTEAFF

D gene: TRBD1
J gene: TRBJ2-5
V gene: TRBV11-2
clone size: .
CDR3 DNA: TGTGCCAGCAGCTCAGGGGGCGTAGAGACCCAGTACTTC
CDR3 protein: CASSSGGVETQYF

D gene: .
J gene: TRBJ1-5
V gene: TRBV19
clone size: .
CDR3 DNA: TGTGCCAGTAGGGGGAACGGGAAGACCGGGCAGCCCCAGCATTTT
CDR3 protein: CASRGNGKTGQPQHF

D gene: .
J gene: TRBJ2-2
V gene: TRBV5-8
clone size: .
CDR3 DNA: TGTGCCAGCAGCTACTGGCGGACCGGGGAGCTGTTTTTT
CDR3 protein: CASSYWRTGELFF

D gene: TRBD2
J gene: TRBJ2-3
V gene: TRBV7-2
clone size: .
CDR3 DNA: TGTGCCAGCAGCCCAGCGGGACTAGCGCACCATACGCAGTATTTT
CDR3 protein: CASSPAGLAHHTQYF

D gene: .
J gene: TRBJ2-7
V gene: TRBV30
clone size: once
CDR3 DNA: TGTGCCTGGTCCCAGAGGGGGGAGCAGTACTTC
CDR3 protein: CAWSQRGEQYF

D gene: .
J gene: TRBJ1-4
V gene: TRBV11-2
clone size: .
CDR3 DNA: TGTGCCAGCAGCTTCACCTTGGACTCGAGCGGTGAAAAACTGTTTTTT
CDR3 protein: CASSFTLDSSGEKLFF

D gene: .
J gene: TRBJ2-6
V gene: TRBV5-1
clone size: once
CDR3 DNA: TGCGCCAGCAGCTTCGGGGACAAACCTGGGGCCAACGTCCTGACTTTC
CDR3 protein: CASSFGDKPGANVLTF

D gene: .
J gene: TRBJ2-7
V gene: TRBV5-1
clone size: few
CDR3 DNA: TGCGCCAGCAGCTTGGAGGGGTCAGGGTACGAGCAGTACTTC
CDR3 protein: CASSLEGSGYEQYF

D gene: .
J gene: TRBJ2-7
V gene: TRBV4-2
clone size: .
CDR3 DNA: TGTGCCAGCAGCCAAGATGCAGACTCCTACGAGCAGTACTTC
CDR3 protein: CASSQDADSYEQYF

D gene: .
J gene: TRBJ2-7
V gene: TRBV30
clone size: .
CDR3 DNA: TGTGCCTGGGGGGCACCCTACGAGCAGTACTTC
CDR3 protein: CAWGAPYEQYF

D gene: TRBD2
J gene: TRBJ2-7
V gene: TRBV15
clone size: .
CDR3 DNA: TGTGCCACCAGCAGAGAGCTCCGAGCGGGAGGGCCCCACGAGCAGTACTTC
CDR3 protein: CATSRELRAGGPHEQYF

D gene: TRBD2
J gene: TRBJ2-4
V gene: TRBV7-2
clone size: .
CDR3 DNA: TGTGCCAGCAGCGGGCTTGGGACTAGCCTTCAGTACTTC
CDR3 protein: CASSGLGTSLQYF

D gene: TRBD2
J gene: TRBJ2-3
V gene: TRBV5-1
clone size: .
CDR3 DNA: TGCGCCAGCAGCTTGGATCCTAGCGGGAGGGTCGGCACAGATACGCAGTATTTT
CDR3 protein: CASSLDPSGRVGTDTQYF

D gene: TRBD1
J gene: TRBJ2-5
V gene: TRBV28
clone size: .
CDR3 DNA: TGTGCCAGCAGTACCACCGCAGGGGGAGAGACCCAGTACTTC
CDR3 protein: CASSTTAGGETQYF

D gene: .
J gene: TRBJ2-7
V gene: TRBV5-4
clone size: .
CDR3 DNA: TGTGCCAGCAGCTCCCGCCTAGCAGGCGAGCAGTACTTC
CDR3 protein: CASSSRLAGEQYF

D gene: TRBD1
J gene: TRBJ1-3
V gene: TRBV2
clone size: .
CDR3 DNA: TGTGCCAGCAGTGTAGGGGGCAACTCTGGAAACACCATATATTTT
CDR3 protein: CASSVGGNSGNTIYF

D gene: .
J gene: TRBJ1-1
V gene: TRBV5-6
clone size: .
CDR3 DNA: TGTGCCAGCACCAACCCCCCCGGGGACCGTGAAGCTTTCTTT
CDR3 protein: CASTNPPGDREAFF

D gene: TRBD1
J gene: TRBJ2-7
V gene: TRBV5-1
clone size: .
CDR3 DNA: TGCGCCAGCAGCCCGGACAGGAGCGAGCAGTACTTC
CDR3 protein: CASSPDRSEQYF

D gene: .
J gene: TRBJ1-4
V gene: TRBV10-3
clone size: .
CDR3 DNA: TGTGCCATCAGTGAGTCTGGCAGCGCCGGGGCTAATGAAAAACTGTTTTTT
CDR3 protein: CAISESGSAGANEKLFF

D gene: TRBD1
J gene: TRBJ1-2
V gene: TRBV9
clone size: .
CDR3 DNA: TGTGCCAGCAGCGCCTCCGACAGGGACTATGGCTACACCTTC
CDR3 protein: CASSASDRDYGYTF

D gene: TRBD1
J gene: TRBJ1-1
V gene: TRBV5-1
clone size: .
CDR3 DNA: TGCGCCAGCAGCTTGCAAGGACAGGGGACTATTACTGAAGCTTTCTTT
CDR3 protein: CASSLQGQGTITEAFF

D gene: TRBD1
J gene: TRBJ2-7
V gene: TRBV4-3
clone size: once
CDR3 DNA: TGCGCCAGCAGCCAGGGGACAGGGACGACCTACGAGCAGTACTTC
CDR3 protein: CASSQGTGTTYEQYF

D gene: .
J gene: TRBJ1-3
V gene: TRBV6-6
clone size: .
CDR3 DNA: TGTGCCAGCAGTTTTTCCGGGACTTCCGGAAACACCATATATTTT
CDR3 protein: CASSFSGTSGNTIYF

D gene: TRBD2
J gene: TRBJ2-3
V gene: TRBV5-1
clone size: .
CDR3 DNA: TGCGCCAGCAGCTTGGGACTAGCGGTAAAATCGGATACGCAGTATTTT
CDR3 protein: CASSLGLAVKSDTQYF

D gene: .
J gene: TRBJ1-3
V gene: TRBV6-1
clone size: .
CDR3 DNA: TGTGCCAGCAGTGACCAGATGCGGAACATGAGGGGCACCATATATTTT
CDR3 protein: CASSDQMRNMRGTIYF

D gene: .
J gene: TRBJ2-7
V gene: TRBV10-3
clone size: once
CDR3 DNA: TGTGCCACCCTAGGGCCCGACTCCTACGAGCAGTACTTC
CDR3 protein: CATLGPDSYEQYF

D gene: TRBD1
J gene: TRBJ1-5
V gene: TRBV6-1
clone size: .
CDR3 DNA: TGTGCCAGCAGTGGCGACAGGGTGAGCAATCAGCCCCAGCATTTT
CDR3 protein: CASSGDRVSNQPQHF

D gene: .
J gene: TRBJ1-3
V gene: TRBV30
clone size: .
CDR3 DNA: TGTGCCTGGAGTGAGTGGGCCGCTAGAAACACCATATATTTT
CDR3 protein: CAWSEWAARNTIYF

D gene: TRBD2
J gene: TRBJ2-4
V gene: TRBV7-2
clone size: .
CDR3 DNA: TGTGCCAGCAGCTTAGCTGAACTAGCGGGAGGGAAAAACATTCAGTACTTC
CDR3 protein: CASSLAELAGGKNIQYF

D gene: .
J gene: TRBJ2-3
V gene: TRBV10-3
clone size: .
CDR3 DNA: TGTGCCATCAGTGAGTCAAGGGTGGAGACGCAGTATTTT
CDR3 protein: CAISESRVETQYF

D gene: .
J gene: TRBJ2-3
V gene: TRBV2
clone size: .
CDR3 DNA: TGTGCCAGTGTGGCCTCAGATACGCAGTATTTT
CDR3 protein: CASVASDTQYF

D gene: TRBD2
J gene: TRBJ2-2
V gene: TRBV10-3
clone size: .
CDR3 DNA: TGTGCCATCTCCCAGCGGGGGGGATCCGGGGAGCTGTTTTTT
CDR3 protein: CAISQRGGSGELFF

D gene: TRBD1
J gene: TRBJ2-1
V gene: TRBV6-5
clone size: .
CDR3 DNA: TGTGCCAGCAGAGGGACAGGGCGGGGTGAGCAGTTCTTC
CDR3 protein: CASRGTGRGEQFF